This TCR beta chain was captured in a study of T-cell reconstitution after alpha-beta-depleted transplantation in children. Trimming took 3 bases from V and 0 from J, leaving 5 bases between them. This CDR3 has 12 amino acids. Germline-derived CDR1 and CDR2 are DFQATT and SNEGSKA (reference sequence). Unique molecular identifiers were incorporated during preparation of the TCRbeta library. Using its own MiXCR run on the PCR reads, TCRdb lists one record per CDR3 protein. The data hold 580,000 or so distinct CDR3 sequences, with about 21% observed a single time. This material consisted of PBMCs, mostly from graft donor cells, taken 360 days after TCRalphabeta/CD19-depleted stem cell transplant. This sequence joins TRBV20-1 and TRBJ1-1; no reliable D call. This TCR derives from a boy under three years old who had a stem cell transplant for acute myeloid leukemia, so the T cells may come from the graft donor. The CDR3 DNA follows: TGCAGTGCTAGGAAAGTGAACACTGAAGCTTTCTTT. Amino acid sequence: CSARKVNTEAFF.